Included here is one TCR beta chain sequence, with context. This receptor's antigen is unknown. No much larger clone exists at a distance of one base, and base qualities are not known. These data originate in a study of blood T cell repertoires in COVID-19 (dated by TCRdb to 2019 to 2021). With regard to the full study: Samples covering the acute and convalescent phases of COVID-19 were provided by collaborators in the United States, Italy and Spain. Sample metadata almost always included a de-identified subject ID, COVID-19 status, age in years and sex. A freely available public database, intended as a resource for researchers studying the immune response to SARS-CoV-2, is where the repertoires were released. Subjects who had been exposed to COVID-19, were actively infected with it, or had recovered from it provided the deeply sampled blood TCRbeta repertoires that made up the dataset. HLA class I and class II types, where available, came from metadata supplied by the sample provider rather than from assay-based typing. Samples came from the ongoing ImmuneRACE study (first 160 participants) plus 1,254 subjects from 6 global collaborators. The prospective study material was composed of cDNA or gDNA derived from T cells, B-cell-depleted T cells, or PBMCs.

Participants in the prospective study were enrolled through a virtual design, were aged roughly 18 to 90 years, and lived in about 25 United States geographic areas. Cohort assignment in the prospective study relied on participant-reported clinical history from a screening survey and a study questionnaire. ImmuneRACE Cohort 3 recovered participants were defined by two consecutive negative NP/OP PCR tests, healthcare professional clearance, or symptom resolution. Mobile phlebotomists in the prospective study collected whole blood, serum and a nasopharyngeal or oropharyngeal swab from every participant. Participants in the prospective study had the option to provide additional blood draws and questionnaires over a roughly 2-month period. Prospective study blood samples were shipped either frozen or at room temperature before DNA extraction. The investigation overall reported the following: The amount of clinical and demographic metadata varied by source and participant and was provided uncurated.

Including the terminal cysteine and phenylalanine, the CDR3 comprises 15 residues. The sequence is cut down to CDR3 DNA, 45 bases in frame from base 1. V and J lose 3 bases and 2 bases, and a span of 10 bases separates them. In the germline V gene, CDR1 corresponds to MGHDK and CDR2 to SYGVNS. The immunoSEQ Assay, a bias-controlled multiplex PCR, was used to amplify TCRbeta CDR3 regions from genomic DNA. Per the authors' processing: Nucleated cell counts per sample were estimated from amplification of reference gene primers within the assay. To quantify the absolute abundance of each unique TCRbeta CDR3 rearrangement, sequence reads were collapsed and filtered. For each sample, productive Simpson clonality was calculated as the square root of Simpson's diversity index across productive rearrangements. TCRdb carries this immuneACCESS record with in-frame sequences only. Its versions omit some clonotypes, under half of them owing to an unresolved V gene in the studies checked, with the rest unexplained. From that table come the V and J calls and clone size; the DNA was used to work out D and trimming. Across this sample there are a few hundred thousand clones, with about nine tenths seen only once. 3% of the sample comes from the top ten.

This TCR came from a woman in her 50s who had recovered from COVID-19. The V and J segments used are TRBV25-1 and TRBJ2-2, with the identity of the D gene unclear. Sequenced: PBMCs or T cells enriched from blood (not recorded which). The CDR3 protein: CASSDAAANTGELFF. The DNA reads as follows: TGTGCCAGCAGTGACGCGGCAGCTAACACCGGGGAGCTGTTTTTT.